Presented here are 9 T cell receptor beta chains from one specimen sequenced in a study of high-grade serous ovarian cancer treatment subgroups. Tumor samples were taken before definitive surgery or chemotherapy. The repertoire was sequenced with immunoSEQ multiplex PCR; TCRdb's copy has only in-frame clones and lacks some. The sample has some 3,900 clones, about three quarters seen once; the top ten hold approximately 9.4%. The sample taken for sequencing was tumor tissue. These receptors were collected from a human donor with high-grade serous ovarian cancer.

The V gene is TRBV7-4, the J gene TRBJ1-2, with D perhaps TRBD1 (5 bases). V lost 4 bases and J lost 0, with 15 bases in between. The CDR3 length is 16 residues. Per the germline V gene, CDR1 is SGHVT and CDR2 is SQSDAQ. CDR3 sequence: CASSSPGTDSNYGYTF. In DNA, the CDR3 is TGTGCCAGCAGCTCCCCGGGGACGGATTCTAACTATGGCTACACCTTC.

The V and J genes are TRBV7-9 and TRBJ2-3; 10 nucleotides match TRBD2. J gave up 5 bases and V 5 bases, and 4 bases lay outside the gene matches. The length of the CDR3 is 14 residues. Germline V gene sequence: CDR1 SEHNR, CDR2 FQNEAQ (reference sequence). CDR3 in amino acids: CASSQWTSGDTQYF. For the CDR3, the DNA is TGTGCCAGCAGCCAGTGGACTAGCGGAGATACGCAGTATTTT.

The V gene is TRBV5-6, the J gene TRBJ1-4; the D gene is possibly TRBD1 (5 bases). Trimming took off 4 bases at V and 2 bases at J, with 6 bases between the two ends. Germline CDR1 SGHDT, CDR2 YYEEEE. The CDR3 has 13 amino acids. CDR3: CASSPGTNEKLFF. CDR3 sequence (DNA): TGTGCCAGCAGCCCAGGGACTAATGAAAAACTGTTTTTT.

The rearrangement links TRBV5-1 to TRBJ1-4, with TRBD1 as a possible D gene (6 bases). CDR3 size: 16 residues. V shed 4 bases and J shed 3 bases, with 16 bases lying between them. Germline lookup yields CDR1 SGHRS and CDR2 YFSETQ. In DNA form, the CDR3 reads TGCGCCAGCAGCCCGGACAGTCCGTTAGCTAATGAAAAACTGTTTTTT. Residues: CASSPDSPLANEKLFF. Using reference TRBV5-1 and TRBJ1-4 for the parts outside the CDR3, the full variable domain is KAGVTQTPRYLIKTRGQQVTLSCSPISGHRSVSWYQQTPGQGLQFLFEYFSETQRNKGNFPGRFSGRQFSNSRSEMNVSTLELGDSALYLCASSPDSPLANEKLFFGSGTQLSVL.

This chain links TRBV6-1 with TRBJ2-1, with 7 bases lining up with TRBD2. The CDR3 is made up of 14 amino acids. The germline CDR1 and CDR2 sequences are MNHNS and SASEGT. V lost 6 bases and J lost 13; bases outside the gene matches: 15. CDR3 residues: CASSGGGTQMEQFF. CDR3 coding DNA: TGTGCCAGCAGCGGCGGGGGTACACAGATGGAACAGTTCTTC.

The chain links TRBV6-5 to TRBJ2-7, with unresolved D. This CDR3 region has 13 residues. V was cut by 8 bases and J by 0 bases, with 11 bases left in between. Germline CDR1 is MNHEY and CDR2 is SVGAGI. CDR3 DNA sequence: TGTGCCAGCGCAAACTACCTCTCCTACGAGCAGTACTTC. Residues: CASANYLSYEQYF.

V and J are TRBV7-2 and TRBJ1-1; weak D call: TRBD1 (6 bases). Germline CDR1 SGHTA, CDR2 FQGNSA. The CDR3 is made up of 15 amino acids. V was trimmed by 5 bases and J by 10 bases, leaving 23 bases between them. The CDR3 protein is CASSIAFLGGDGAFF. The CDR3 DNA reads TGTGCCAGCAGCATCGCCTTTTTAGGGGGGGACGGAGCTTTCTTT.

V usage is TRBV19 and J usage is TRBJ1-5, with D unclear. The CDR3 is made up of 13 amino acids. Germline values: CDR1 LNHDA, CDR2 SQIVND (reference sequence). Trimming took 8 bases from V and 4 from J, leaving 12 bases between them. CDR3 in amino acids: CASATGFNQPQHF. The CDR3 region has the DNA TGTGCCAGTGCCACGGGGTTTAATCAGCCCCAGCATTTT.

Notes on this clone: The sample holds other DNA sequences that translate to the same CDR3. The chain has TRBV1 and TRBJ2-3; the D call TRBD2 from the table was never checked on the DNA. TRBV1 is assigned pseudogene status. CDR3 length: 16 amino acids. The CDR3 protein is CTSSPGGAGGPDTQYF. Here the CDR3 DNA reads TGCACCAGCAGCCCGGGGGGGGCGGGGGGGCCAGATACGCAGTATTTT.